This note documents a single TCR beta chain sequence. The sample comes from a study of blood T cell repertoires in COVID-19. Per the germline V gene, CDR1 is SGHNT and CDR2 is YENEEA. The CDR3 covers 15 residues. Trimming cost V 2 bases and J 4 bases; bases outside gene matches: 2. The data were produced by immunoSEQ multiplex PCR, yet TCRdb's version contains in-frame clones alone and is incomplete. There are approximately 150,000 clones in the sample; less than 90% occur only once, and roughly 2.5% lies in the top ten. This TCR was sampled from a human donor with COVID-19, enrolled during active disease. The donor label of this sample is uncertain. Sequencing used peripheral blood. The chain uses TRBV11-3 and TRBJ2-1; 10 bases align to TRBD2. Here the CDR3 reads CASSLTSGDYNEQFF. The CDR3 nucleotides read TGTGCCAGCAGCTTAACTAGCGGGGATTACAATGAGCAGTTCTTC.